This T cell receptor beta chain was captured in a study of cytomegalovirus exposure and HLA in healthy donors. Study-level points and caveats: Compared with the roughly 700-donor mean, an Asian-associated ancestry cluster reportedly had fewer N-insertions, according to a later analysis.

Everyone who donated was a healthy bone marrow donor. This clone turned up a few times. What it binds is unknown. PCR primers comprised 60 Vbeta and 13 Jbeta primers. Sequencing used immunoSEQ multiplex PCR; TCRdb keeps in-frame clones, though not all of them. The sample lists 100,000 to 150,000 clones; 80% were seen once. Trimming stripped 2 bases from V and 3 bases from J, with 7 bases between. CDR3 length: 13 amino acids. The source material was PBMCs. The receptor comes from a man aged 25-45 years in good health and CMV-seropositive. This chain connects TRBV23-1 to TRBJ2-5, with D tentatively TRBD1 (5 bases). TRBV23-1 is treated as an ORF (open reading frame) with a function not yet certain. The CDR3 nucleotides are TGCGCCAGCAGTCAAGAGACAGAAGAGACCCAGTACTTC. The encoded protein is CASSQETEETQYF.